These 30 T cell receptor beta chains were all obtained from the same sample, sequenced in a study of T-cell reconstitution after alpha-beta-depleted transplantation in children. Researchers prepared the TCRbeta library using unique molecular identifiers, the study reports. MiXCR was run by TCRdb on the PCR reads, yielding one entry per CDR3 protein. The sample records under 300,000 distinct CDR3 sequences, around a tenth being singletons. Sequenced here: peripheral blood, sampled 180 days after TCRalphabeta/CD19-depleted stem cell transplant. All receptors come from a male patient aged 2-15 years who had a stem cell transplant for chronic granulomatous disease, so the T cells may come from the graft donor.

This clonotype was recorded many times. V usage is TRBV6-5 and J usage is TRBJ2-2; 7 bases agree with TRBD2. Losses at the gene ends were 2 bases for V and 5 bases for J; bases not matched to a gene: 8. Germline CDR1 MNHEY, CDR2 SVGAGI. CDR3 length: 16 amino acids. Written as DNA, the CDR3 is TGTGCCAGCAGTTACACTGCGGGAGATAGGACCGGGGAGCTGTTTTTT. Encoded protein: CASSYTAGDRTGELFF.

This chain connects TRBV19 to TRBJ2-1; 10 bases are a match to TRBD2. The germline V gene has CDR1 LNHDA and CDR2 SQIVND (reference sequence). The CDR3 sequence is 16 residues long. Trimming cost V 6 bases and J 5 bases; bases outside gene matches: 10. The CDR3 bases are TGTGCCAGTAGCAGGCCCCTAGCGGGAGAGAACAATGAGCAGTTCTTC. Translation gives CASSRPLAGENNEQFF.

V gene TRBV2 combines with J gene TRBJ2-1; D is perhaps TRBD1 or TRBD2 (5 bases each). This CDR3 region has 16 residues. V lost 4 bases and J lost 0, with 13 bases in between. Germline lookup yields CDR1 SNHLY and CDR2 FYNNEI. CDR3 sequence: CASSVVGASSYNEQFF. CDR3 bases: TGTGCCAGCAGTGTTGTCGGGGCAAGCTCCTACAATGAGCAGTTCTTC.

This clonotype showed up many times. The chain has TRBV5-1 and TRBJ2-1; D might be TRBD1 (6 bases). Germline assignment: CDR1 SGHRS and CDR2 YFSETQ. V was cut by 0 bases and J by 7 bases, with 14 bases left in between. The CDR3 is 15 amino acids. The CDR3 DNA reads as TGCGCCAGCAGCTTGGCAGGACAGATAAATAATGAGCAGTTCTTC. Translated, it gives CASSLAGQINNEQFF.

In its sample, this clonotype was seen many times. The chain employs TRBV28 and TRBJ1-3, with D unclear. The CDR3 consists of 16 residues. Trimming took 10 bases from V and 4 from J, leaving 23 bases between them. Germline loops: CDR1 MDHEN, CDR2 SYDVKM. The CDR3 loop reads CATNYAGSPSGNTIYF. CDR3 DNA sequence: TGTGCCACCAACTATGCTGGGAGTCCTTCCGGAAACACCATATATTTT.

This clonotype has a count of ten or more. This chain links TRBV13 with TRBJ2-6; 10 nucleotides agree with TRBD2. The CDR3 loop spans 19 amino acids. Germline V gene lookup returns CDR1 PRHDT and CDR2 FYEKMQ (reference sequence). V was pared by 5 bases and J by 4 bases, with 14 bases of the junction left unmatched. The CDR3 protein is CASSPEREGALLGANVLTF. The CDR3 bases are TGTGCCAGCAGCCCCGAGCGGGAGGGCGCTTTGCTGGGGGCCAACGTCCTGACTTTC.

In its sample, this clonotype was seen many times. V and J are TRBV7-3 and TRBJ2-3, with 8 bases identical to TRBD2. This CDR3 contains 16 residues. V dropped 1 base and J dropped 2; count of bases not matched to a gene: 5. Germline lookup yields CDR1 SGHTA and CDR2 FQGTGA. The CDR3 DNA reads as TGTGCCAGCAGCTTAAACGCGGGAGGTCACACAGATACGCAGTATTTT. Translation: CASSLNAGGHTDTQYF.

This clonotype came up many times. The chain has TRBV6-2 or TRBV6-3 and TRBJ2-2; D gene uncertain. Trimming removed 10 bases at V and 3 bases at J, with 12 bases between. The CDR3 length is 13 residues. Germline assignment: CDR1 MNHEY and CDR2 SVGEGT. CDR3 nucleotide sequence: TGTGCCACCACCATTTTGCACACCGGGGAGCTGTTTTTT. Amino acids: CATTILHTGELFF.

The CDR3 is CASSQDGGLEHQYYSYNEQFF. CDR3 sequence (DNA): TGTGCCAGCAGCCAAGATGGGGGACTAGAGCATCAATACTACTCCTACAATGAGCAGTTCTTC. This rearrangement joins TRBV3-1 to TRBJ2-1; TRBD2 aligns across 8 bases. CDR3 length equals 21 residues. The germline gives CDR1 LGHDT, CDR2 YNNKEL (reference sequence). Losses at the gene ends were 0 bases for V and 0 bases for J; bases not matched to a gene: 16.

This clonotype was seen ten or more times. This chain uses TRBV15 with TRBJ2-3, with D unresolved. This CDR3 has 14 amino acids. Deletions cut 1 base from V and 2 bases from J, with 7 bases between. Germline CDR1 and CDR2: LNHNV and YYDKDF (reference sequence). CDR3 residues: CATSRGQNTDTQYF. The CDR3, as DNA: TGTGCCACCAGCAGAGGACAAAACACAGATACGCAGTATTTT.

This clonotype came up many times. V is TRBV7-9 and J is TRBJ2-5; unclear D gene. The CDR3 sequence is 11 residues long. Germline assignment: CDR1 SEHNR and CDR2 FQNEAQ (reference sequence). The V and J ends lost 1 base and 9 bases respectively, with 6 bases between them. CDR3 coding DNA: TGTGCCAGCAGCTTAGGGTCGGCCCAGTACTTC. It encodes CASSLGSAQYF.

This clonotype showed up many times. This rearrangement joins TRBV5-1 to TRBJ2-5; D is tentatively TRBD1 or TRBD2 (5 bases each). Germline V gives CDR1 SGHRS, CDR2 YFSETQ. Deletions cut 5 bases from V and 4 bases from J, with 12 bases between. This CDR3 has 13 residues. DNA of the CDR3: TGCGCCAGCAGACGAACAGGAGGAGAGACCCAGTACTTC. Amino acid sequence: CASRRTGGETQYF. Full variable domain (rest looked up from reference TRBV5-1 and TRBJ2-5): KAGVTQTPRYLIKTRGQQVTLSCSPISGHRSVSWYQQTPGQGLQFLFEYFSETQRNKGNFPGRFSGRQFSNSRSEMNVSTLELGDSALYLCASRRTGGETQYFGPGTRLLVL.

This clonotype was seen ten or more times. The CDR3: CASSLLSYEQYF. CDR3 DNA: TGTGCCAGCAGTTTACTTTCCTACGAGCAGTACTTC. The chain uses TRBV28 and TRBJ2-7, with unresolved D. Trimming pared 2 bases from V and 1 base from J, leaving 3 bases between. Germline assignment: CDR1 MDHEN and CDR2 SYDVKM. The CDR3 loop spans 12 amino acids.

This clonotype was seen many times. The chain is built from TRBV12-3 or TRBV12-4 and TRBJ2-7, with D possibly TRBD1 on 5 matching bases. V was cut by 4 bases and J by 4 bases, with 23 bases left in between. CDR3 length equals 17 residues. Here the CDR3 DNA reads TGTGCCAGCAGTTCCCCGTTATGGTGGGGCAAGGGGTACGAGCAGTACTTC. It yields the protein CASSSPLWWGKGYEQYF.

The rearrangement links TRBV3-1 to TRBJ1-1; D uncertain. Trimming cost V 0 bases and J 7 bases, with 3 bases left between them. The CDR3 is 11 residues long. Per germline, CDR1 LGHDT and CDR2 YNNKEL (reference sequence). CDR3 sequence (DNA): TGTGCCAGCAGCCAAGATTTTGAAGCTTTCTTT. Residues: CASSQDFEAFF.

This clonotype was seen at least ten times. The chain combines TRBV5-8 with TRBJ2-5; TRBD1 matches 10 bases. Unmatched junction bases numbered 6, after V lost 4 bases and J lost 0 bases. Germline V CDR1 and CDR2: SGHTS, YDEGEE. This CDR3 contains 16 residues. CDR3 nucleotide sequence: TGTGCCAGCAGCATCGGGACAGGGGCGTACCAAGAGACCCAGTACTTC. Residues: CASSIGTGAYQETQYF.

This clonotype was found many times. This chain links TRBV9 with TRBJ2-2; D is possibly TRBD2 (6 bases). The germline V gene has CDR1 SGDLS and CDR2 YYNGEE. With 0 bases removed from V and 5 bases from J, the gap between germline ends came to 11 bases. The CDR3 runs 15 residues. CDR3 region: CASSVDGRGTGELFF. DNA for the CDR3: TGTGCCAGCAGCGTAGACGGGAGAGGGACCGGGGAGCTGTTTTTT.

The table lists this clonotype with many counts. V gene TRBV30 combines with J gene TRBJ2-2; TRBD1 aligns across 7 bases. In germline, CDR1 is GTSNPN, CDR2 SVGIG (reference sequence). The J segment lost 6 bases and the V segment lost 4 bases, leaving 8 bases of the junction unmatched. The CDR3 is made up of 14 amino acids. CDR3 nucleotides: TGTGCCTGGAACCCGGGACAGATTTCCGGGGAGCTGTTTTTT. Translating it yields CAWNPGQISGELFF.

This chain joins TRBV7-9 and TRBJ2-6; 9 bases align to TRBD1. V lost 7 bases and J lost 0; bases outside the gene matches: 7. The CDR3 contains 17 residues. Germline lookup yields CDR1 SEHNR and CDR2 FQNEAQ (reference sequence). The CDR3 loop is CASTGGTGPSGANVLTF. The DNA for the CDR3 is TGTGCCAGCACCGGAGGGACAGGGCCCTCTGGGGCCAACGTCCTGACTTTC. The variable domain in full, completed from reference TRBV7-9 and TRBJ2-6, reads DTGVSQNPRHKITKRGQNVTFRCDPISEHNRLYWYRQTLGQGPEFLTYFQNEAQLEKSRLLSDRFSAERPKGSFSTLEIQRTEQGDSAMYLCASTGGTGPSGANVLTFGAGSRLTVL.

The V gene is TRBV18, the J gene TRBJ2-1; D is unresolved. The CDR3 sequence is 13 residues long. Trimming took off 1 base at V and 2 bases at J, with 3 bases between the two ends. Germline V gives CDR1 KGHSH, CDR2 LQKENI. This CDR3 reads CASSPQPYNEQFF. CDR3 coding DNA: TGTGCCAGCTCACCACAACCCTACAATGAGCAGTTCTTC.

In its sample, this clonotype was seen once. A single base separates this from a much larger clone, so it may be a read error. CDR3 in amino acids: CASSEGPVYEQYF. Written as DNA, the CDR3 is TGTGCCAGCAGTGAGGGGCCGGTCTACGAGCAGTACTTC. The genes are TRBV25-1 and TRBJ2-7, with TRBD1 as a possible D gene (5 bases). The CDR3 runs 13 residues. Germline V CDR1 and CDR2: MGHDK, SYGVNS. The V end was cut by 3 bases, the J end by 3 bases, with 9 bases between.

Many counts were recorded for this clonotype. The V and J genes are TRBV20-1 and TRBJ2-5, with 10 bases matching TRBD1. V gave up 6 bases and J gave up 3 bases; unmatched junction bases: 4. The length of the CDR3 is 13 residues. Germline loops: CDR1 DFQATT, CDR2 SNEGSKA (reference sequence). CDR3 residues: CSATGQGKETQYF. CDR3 sequence (DNA): TGCAGTGCCACGGGACAGGGGAAAGAGACCCAGTACTTC.

Many counts were recorded for this clonotype. The rearrangement joins TRBV28 to TRBJ2-7; 9 positions agree with TRBD1. The CDR3 length is 14 residues. CDR1 MDHEN and CDR2 SYDVKM come from the germline V gene. The V gene end was trimmed by 8 bases and the J gene end by 4 bases; junction bases not matched to a gene: 9. The chain's CDR3 is CASGTGTGRYEQYF. CDR3 sequence (DNA): TGTGCCAGCGGGACCGGGACAGGGAGATACGAGCAGTACTTC.

This clonotype was counted only a few times. A read error may account for a junction end that differs from germline. The gene calls are TRBV7-7 and TRBJ2-2; D gene unclear. The CDR3 has 15 residues. Germline V lookup: CDR1 SSHAT, CDR2 FNYEAQ (reference sequence). As DNA, the CDR3 is TGTGCTAGCAGCTTAAGTATTGGGTACACCGGGGAGCTGTTTTTT. Protein sequence: CASSLSIGYTGELFF.

This clonotype was picked up many times. The chain uses TRBV20-1 and TRBJ2-1, with D possibly being TRBD2 (5 bases). The CDR3 extends over 15 amino acids. Germline V gene lookup returns CDR1 DFQATT and CDR2 SNEGSKA (reference sequence). Trimming left V 6 bases short and J 0 bases short, with 15 bases between. The CDR3 is CSAPVGDISYNEQFF. DNA of the CDR3: TGCAGTGCCCCGGTCGGGGATATCTCCTACAATGAGCAGTTCTTC.

In this sample, this clonotype turned up many times. The chain is built from TRBV18 and TRBJ2-7; the D is unclear. Germline CDR1 reads KGHSH; CDR2 reads LQKENI. The V gene lost 1 base and the J gene lost 6 bases, with 7 bases spanning the gap. This CDR3 region has 12 residues. The CDR3 protein is CASSPLGGEQYF. The CDR3 nucleotides are TGTGCCAGCTCACCACTCGGCGGCGAGCAGTACTTC.

This clonotype was picked up many times. The rearrangement joins TRBV12-3 or TRBV12-4 to TRBJ1-2; 8 bases align to TRBD1. With 6 bases clipped from V and 12 bases from J, the junction kept 6 bases outside the gene matches. The CDR3 runs to 11 residues. CDR3: CASSQDRVHTF. Here the CDR3 DNA reads TGTGCCAGCAGCCAGGACAGGGTTCACACCTTC.

This clonotype was recorded at least ten times. The chain recombines TRBV15 with TRBJ2-3; no definite D call. Germline V gene lookup returns CDR1 LNHNV and CDR2 YYDKDF (reference sequence). This CDR3 comprises 12 residues. V lost 1 base and J lost 6, with 5 bases in between. Here the CDR3 DNA reads TGTGCCACCAGCAGAGCCCGTGATACGCAGTATTTT. Its translation is CATSRARDTQYF.

In the case of this clonotype: A much larger clone is a single base away; this may be a read error. V gene TRBV10-3 combines with J gene TRBJ2-3; no clear D. CDR3 size: 13 residues. Germline V gives CDR1 ENHRY, CDR2 SYGVKD. V gave up 2 bases and J gave up 6 bases, with 9 bases separating them. The CDR3 DNA follows: TGTGCCATCAGTGAGGCTGGGCGGGATACGCAGTATTTT. Translation gives CAISEAGRDTQYF.

Points on this clonotype: Being one base from a much bigger clone, this may be a read error. No conserved phenylalanine or tryptophan is present at the end of the CDR3, so a read error is the likely explanation. V is TRBV6-1 and J is TRBJ2-5, with 13 nucleotides matching TRBD2. Trimming removed 6 bases from V and 0 bases from J; junction bases left unmatched: 1. Germline assignment: CDR1 MNHNS and CDR2 SASEGT. The CDR3 runs to 15 residues. CDR3 DNA: TGTGCCAGCAGGGGACTAGCGGGATACCAAGAGACCCAGTACATC. Amino acids: CASRGLAGYQETQYI.